What follows are 14 T cell receptor beta chains derived from one specimen sequenced in a study of blood T cell repertoires in COVID-19. TCRdb's copy holds only in-frame clones and misses some; the assay was immunoSEQ multiplex PCR. The sample includes 120,000 or so clones, around 83% of them seen just once. The sample was peripheral blood. Source of these receptors: an elderly man with active or convalescent COVID-19.

Regarding this clone: The same CDR3 can be traced to other DNA sequences in this sample. This chain joins TRBV7-2 and TRBJ1-6, with 7 bases aligning to TRBD1. CDR1 is SGHTA and CDR2 is FQGNSA in the germline V gene. This CDR3 comprises 15 residues. Trimming at V came to 4 bases and at J to 6 bases, leaving 6 bases not matched to a gene. The CDR3 reads CASSSRQGGNSPLHF. DNA for the CDR3: TGTGCCAGCAGCTCCCGACAGGGCGGTAATTCACCCCTCCACTTT.

The rearrangement joins TRBV14 to TRBJ1-2; D uncertain. Germline assignment: CDR1 SGHDN and CDR2 FVKESK. This CDR3 comprises 14 residues. Trimming left V 4 bases short and J 1 base short, with 10 bases between. The CDR3 reads CASSPWAFNYGYTF. The CDR3 DNA is TGTGCCAGCAGCCCCTGGGCTTTTAACTATGGCTACACCTTC.

This sequence joins TRBV6-5 and TRBJ1-2; the D gene is possibly TRBD1 (6 bases). There are 12 residues in the CDR3. Germline CDR1 reads MNHEY; CDR2 reads SVGAGI. V was shortened by 4 bases and J by 8 bases, with 11 bases between the two germline ends. The CDR3 DNA follows: TGTGCCAGCAGTTCACGGACAGCCGGCTACACCTTC. It is translated as CASSSRTAGYTF.

V usage is TRBV9 and J usage is TRBJ1-2, with 8 bases that match TRBD1. CDR1 and CDR2 from the germline V gene are SGDLS and YYNGEE. Trimming took 4 bases from V and 8 from J; bases not matched to a gene: 13. This CDR3 contains 15 residues. The CDR3 loop reads CASSSTGTGLEGYTF. In DNA form, the CDR3 reads TGTGCCAGCAGCTCCACCGGGACAGGTTTGGAAGGCTACACCTTC.

The chain uses TRBV12-5 and TRBJ2-3, with 12 bases aligning to TRBD1. This CDR3 spans 15 amino acids. Unmatched junction bases numbered 2, after V lost 5 bases and J lost 2 bases. Germline CDR1 is LGHNT and CDR2 is FRNRAP. CDR3 in amino acids: CASGGDRGLTDTQYF. The CDR3 DNA follows: TGTGCTAGTGGTGGGGACAGGGGGCTCACAGATACGCAGTATTTT.

The V gene is TRBV19, the J gene TRBJ2-7, with 7 bases matching TRBD1. V lost 6 bases to trimming and J lost 3 bases; unmatched junction nucleotides: 5. CDR1 and CDR2 from the germline V gene are LNHDA and SQIVND (reference sequence). CDR3 size: 13 residues. CDR3 sequence (DNA): TGTGCCAGTAGGGGACAGAAATTCTACGAGCAGTACTTC. Translation: CASRGQKFYEQYF.

The chain combines TRBV7-2 with TRBJ2-4, with a weak D call TRBD2 (7 bases). This CDR3 region has 17 residues. Trimming took off 5 bases at V and 6 bases at J, with 23 bases between the two ends. Germline loops: CDR1 SGHTA, CDR2 FQGNSA. CDR3 in DNA: TGTGCCAGCAGCCCCGGGGCGGGGGCGCGGTGGGGAAACATTCAGTACTTC. It encodes CASSPGAGARWGNIQYF.

The rearrangement joins TRBV7-9 to TRBJ1-1; D may be TRBD1 (6 bases). V lost 4 bases to trimming and J lost 7 bases, with 13 bases between them. Germline V gene data show CDR1 as SEHNR and CDR2 as FQNEAQ (reference sequence). The CDR3 loop spans 13 amino acids. CDR3: CASSSDSYLEAFF. The CDR3 DNA reads TGTGCCAGCAGCTCGGACAGTTATCTTGAAGCTTTCTTT.

The chain is built from TRBV6-2 or TRBV6-3 and TRBJ2-7, with 12 bases matching TRBD1. The CDR3 length is 16 residues. Trimming cost V 5 bases and J 0 bases; bases outside gene matches: 5. Germline V gene data show CDR1 as MNHEY and CDR2 as SVGEGT. The chain's CDR3 is CASSRGTGGLSYEQYF. The CDR3 DNA reads TGTGCCAGCAGTAGGGGGACAGGGGGCCTCTCCTACGAGCAGTACTTC.

This sequence joins TRBV9 and TRBJ2-3; TRBD2 matches at 12 bases. From germline, CDR1 is SGDLS and CDR2 YYNGEE. Trimming took 3 bases from V and 5 from J; bases not matched to a gene: 4. The CDR3 is 15 residues long. CDR3 loop: CASSARTSGEDTQYF. Here the CDR3 DNA reads TGTGCCAGCAGCGCGAGGACTAGCGGGGAAGATACGCAGTATTTT.

This chain links TRBV30 with TRBJ1-6, with 12 bases matching TRBD1. V lost 0 bases, J lost 3 bases, and 9 bases stayed unmatched. In germline, CDR1 is GTSNPN, CDR2 SVGIG (reference sequence). CDR3 size: 19 residues. The CDR3 loop reads CAWSVRDRGRSGYNSPLHF. The CDR3 region has the DNA TGTGCCTGGAGTGTCCGGGACAGGGGGCGGTCAGGCTATAATTCACCCCTCCACTTT.

The rearrangement links TRBV15 to TRBJ1-2; the match to TRBD1 covers 7 bases. The CDR3 length is 13 residues. Germline trimming cut 2 bases from V and 3 bases from J; bases unmatched to any gene: 0. From germline, CDR1 is LNHNV and CDR2 YYDKDF (reference sequence). CDR3 sequence reads: CATSRQGDYGYTF. CDR3 nucleotides: TGTGCCACCAGCAGACAGGGGGACTATGGCTACACCTTC.

This chain joins TRBV5-1 and TRBJ2-3; a weak D match, TRBD2 (6 bases). Germline V gene lookup returns CDR1 SGHRS and CDR2 YFSETQ. The CDR3 extends over 15 amino acids. Trimming pared 3 bases from V and 1 base from J, leaving 12 bases between. The CDR3 coding sequence is TGCGCCAGCAGCTGGAGGGACGACGGCACAGATACGCAGTATTTT. Translating gives CASSWRDDGTDTQYF.

The V call is TRBV30, the J call TRBJ2-3; D perhaps matches TRBD1 (6 bases). Looked up from germline, CDR1 is GTSNPN and CDR2 is SVGIG (reference sequence). With 0 bases removed from V and 6 bases from J, the gap between germline ends came to 19 bases. The CDR3 runs to 16 residues. As DNA, the CDR3 is TGTGCCTGGAGTGTTGGGTCCACTAAGAGGGGGGATACGCAGTATTTT. This codes for CAWSVGSTKRGDTQYF.